The 32 T cell receptor beta chains listed next were all sequenced from one sample in a study of CD8 T cells in ankylosing spondylitis. TCRdb redid the calling of the 5' RACE reads with MiXCR, one entry per CDR3 protein. The table shows roughly 130,000 distinct CDR3 sequences, with about 7% occurring only once. Material for sequencing was blood, either unsorted or a sorted T cell fraction (not recorded which). These receptors were obtained from a male donor with ankylosing spondylitis or in good health (not recorded which).

The table lists this clonotype with many counts. The V gene is TRBV5-1, the J gene TRBJ1-5; D is possibly TRBD1 (6 bases). The CDR3 loop spans 14 amino acids. Looked up from germline, CDR1 is SGHRS and CDR2 is YFSETQ. Trimming took 3 bases from V and 5 from J, leaving 12 bases between them. The CDR3 DNA reads TGCGCCAGCAGCTGGGGGGCAGGCTATCAGCCCCAGCATTTT. Translating it yields CASSWGAGYQPQHF.

This clonotype was observed at least ten times. The chain carries TRBV5-6 and TRBJ1-2, with unresolved D. Germline CDR1 reads SGHDT; CDR2 reads YYEEEE. Trimming took off 4 bases at V and 6 bases at J, with 16 bases between the two ends. The CDR3 covers 14 residues. For the CDR3, the DNA is TGTGCCAGCAGCCTCTACGGAGGGAGGAATGGCTACACCTTC. Protein: CASSLYGGRNGYTF. The full variable domain, in which reference TRBV5-6 and TRBJ1-2 provide the parts outside the CDR3, is DAGVTQSPTHLIKTRGQQVTLRCSPKSGHDTVSWYQQALGQGPQFIFQYYEEEERQRGNFPDRFSGHQFPNYSSELNVNALLLGDSALYLCASSLYGGRNGYTFGSGTRLTVV.

At least ten counts were recorded for this clonotype. This sequence joins TRBV19 and TRBJ1-2; 7 nucleotides match TRBD1. Per the germline V gene, CDR1 is LNHDA and CDR2 is SQIVND (reference sequence). The CDR3 runs to 14 residues. V was pared by 5 bases and J by 3 bases, with 6 bases of the junction left unmatched. CDR3 DNA sequence: TGTGCCAGTAGTGGGCTAGGGGGCGACTATGGCTACACCTTC. Its translation: CASSGLGGDYGYTF.

This clonotype appeared many times. The V gene is TRBV20-1, the J gene TRBJ1-5; D unclear. The CDR3 is 12 amino acids. Germline assignment: CDR1 DFQATT and CDR2 SNEGSKA (reference sequence). V lost 8 bases and J lost 2, with 10 bases in between. The DNA of the CDR3 is TGCAGTACCGGTAGTGGCAATCAGCCCCAGCATTTT. Amino acid sequence: CSTGSGNQPQHF.

This clonotype has ten or more counts. This rearrangement joins TRBV5-1 to TRBJ1-1; D gene unclear. In germline, CDR1 is SGHRS, CDR2 YFSETQ. CDR3 length: 14 amino acids. With 4 bases removed from V and 7 bases from J, the gap between germline ends came to 17 bases. CDR3 residues: CASSEISGGGEAFF. The CDR3 DNA is TGCGCCAGCAGCGAAATAAGCGGCGGTGGTGAAGCTTTCTTT.

This clonotype was counted ten times or more. V gene TRBV5-1 combines with J gene TRBJ1-2; possible D gene TRBD1, 6 bases. The CDR3 has 15 amino acids. The V end lost 4 bases, the J end lost 3 bases, and 16 bases lay between the germline ends. CDR1 SGHRS and CDR2 YFSETQ come from the germline V gene. The CDR3 region is CASSRRTGADYGYTF. In DNA form, the CDR3 reads TGCGCCAGCAGCCGGAGAACGGGGGCCGACTATGGCTACACCTTC.

In its sample, this clonotype was seen many times. The gene calls are TRBV5-1 and TRBJ2-7, with TRBD1 identical over 9 bases. The CDR3 is 16 amino acids. Germline trimming cut 4 bases from V and 7 bases from J; bases unmatched to any gene: 15. CDR1 SGHRS and CDR2 YFSETQ come from the germline V gene. The CDR3 DNA follows: TGCGCCAGCAGCCTCACGAAGGGACAGGGAAGTAGTGAGCAGTACTTC. It is translated as CASSLTKGQGSSEQYF.

In its sample, this clonotype was seen many times. V is TRBV6-1 and J is TRBJ1-1; D unresolved. Between the trimmed V and J ends, which lost 6 bases and 3 bases, there was a span of 8 bases. The CDR3 is made up of 12 amino acids. CDR1 and CDR2 (germline): MNHNS, SASEGT. CDR3 in amino acids: CASSSTDTEAFF. In nucleotides, the CDR3 is TGTGCCAGCAGCTCGACCGACACTGAAGCTTTCTTT.

In its sample, this clonotype was seen many times. The rearrangement links TRBV20-1 to TRBJ1-1; D is uncertain. The CDR3 runs to 12 residues. The germline gives CDR1 DFQATT, CDR2 SNEGSKA (reference sequence). Trimming pared 0 bases from V and 3 bases from J, leaving 5 bases between. CDR3 loop: CSARDRHTEAFF. The CDR3 region has the DNA TGCAGTGCTAGAGATCGACACACTGAAGCTTTCTTT.

This clonotype was seen ten or more times. The chain joins TRBV5-1 to TRBJ2-5; TRBD2 matches 11 bases. Germline V gene lookup returns CDR1 SGHRS and CDR2 YFSETQ. This CDR3 is built from 14 residues. The V and J ends lost 3 bases and 4 bases, in that order; junction bases with no gene match: 2. In DNA, the CDR3 is TGCGCCAGCAGCTCGGGACTAGCGGCAGAGACCCAGTACTTC. Its protein product is CASSSGLAAETQYF.

This clonotype was seen many times. This chain links TRBV5-1 with TRBJ1-4; 7 positions match TRBD1. Trimming at V came to 4 bases and at J to 0 bases, leaving 6 bases not matched to a gene. The CDR3 is 16 residues long. Germline assignment: CDR1 SGHRS and CDR2 YFSETQ. CDR3 loop: CASSSGTDATNEKLFF. CDR3 nucleotides: TGCGCCAGCAGCAGCGGGACAGATGCAACTAATGAAAAACTGTTTTTT.

This clonotype was detected ten times or more. CDR3 DNA sequence: TGTGCCAGCAGTCGGGGAACACCGGGACAGGGTAGCAATCAGCCCCAGCATTTT. Translated: CASSRGTPGQGSNQPQHF. The chain combines TRBV6-1 with TRBJ1-5, with 9 bases fitting TRBD1. Germline CDR1 is MNHNS and CDR2 is SASEGT. The V segment lost 5 bases and the J segment 0 bases; nucleotides outside the gene matches: 11. The CDR3 sequence is 18 residues long.

This clonotype showed up many times. The chain combines TRBV12-3 or TRBV12-4 with TRBJ2-2; D ambiguous. CDR3 length: 15 residues. The germline V and J ends were trimmed by 6 bases and 4 bases, with 15 bases remaining between them. The CDR3 DNA reads TGTGCCAGCAGCACCTGGACGGTGGGCACCGGGGAGCTGTTTTTT. This sequence encodes CASSTWTVGTGELFF.

This clonotype was observed many times. V and J are TRBV7-9 and TRBJ1-1; possibly TRBD1 for D (5 bases). The V gene lost 0 bases and the J gene lost 7 bases, with 12 bases spanning the gap. The CDR3 covers 14 residues. Germline V gene lookup returns CDR1 SEHNR and CDR2 FQNEAQ (reference sequence). CDR3 sequence reads: CASSLAVGGGEAFF. For the CDR3, the DNA is TGTGCCAGCAGCTTAGCCGTCGGGGGGGGTGAAGCTTTCTTT.

This clonotype came up a few times. This chain connects TRBV6-1 to TRBJ1-4, with 10 nucleotides matching TRBD1. CDR3 length: 13 amino acids. Trimming removed 6 bases from V and 12 bases from J; junction bases left unmatched: 7. Germline V gene sequence: CDR1 MNHNS, CDR2 SASEGT. The CDR3 loop is CASSVTGGGELFF. The CDR3 bases are TGTGCCAGCAGCGTGACAGGGGGCGGCGAACTGTTTTTT.

The chain has TRBV20-1 and TRBJ2-6; possibly TRBD1 for D (6 bases). CDR1 DFQATT and CDR2 SNEGSKA come from the germline V gene (reference sequence). V lost 6 bases to trimming and J lost 0 bases, with 18 bases between them. This CDR3 region has 17 residues. CDR3 residues: CSAYDRKLSSGANVLTF. The CDR3 DNA follows: TGCAGTGCCTACGACAGGAAACTTTCCTCTGGGGCCAACGTCCTGACTTTC.

This clonotype was counted ten times or more. The chain has TRBV10-3 and TRBJ1-4; D is undetermined. V was pared by 9 bases and J by 8 bases, with 28 bases between. Germline V gene data show CDR1 as ENHRY and CDR2 as SYGVKD. The CDR3 covers 17 residues. The CDR3, as DNA: TGTGCCATAGCCCGTGGTCAGGCCGCTTTTGAGAGGGAAAAACTGTTTTTT. This codes for CAIARGQAAFEREKLFF.

This clonotype was picked up many times. The chain is built from TRBV18 and TRBJ2-3; 10 bases are shared with TRBD1. CDR1 KGHSH and CDR2 LQKENI come from the germline V gene. The CDR3 totals 16 residues. Trimming removed 0 bases from V and 5 bases from J; junction bases left unmatched: 5. The CDR3 is CASSPPATGGGDTQYF. CDR3 bases: TGTGCCAGCTCACCACCCGCGACAGGGGGCGGAGATACGCAGTATTTT. Together with reference TRBV18 and TRBJ2-3, the CDR3 gives the full variable domain: NAGVMQNPRHLVRRRGQEARLRCSPMKGHSHVYWYRQLPEEGLKFMVYLQKENIIDESGMPKERFSAEFPKEGPSILRIQQVVRGDSAAYFCASSPPATGGGDTQYFGPGTRLTVL.

This clonotype was detected many times. The chain recombines TRBV15 with TRBJ2-3, with D possibly TRBD2 on 5 matching bases. From germline, CDR1 is LNHNV and CDR2 YYDKDF (reference sequence). This CDR3 has 16 amino acids. Trimming removed 0 bases from V and 2 bases from J, with 12 bases in between. The CDR3: CATSRDGRASTDTQYF. In DNA form, the CDR3 reads TGTGCCACCAGCAGAGATGGGCGGGCCTCCACAGATACGCAGTATTTT.

This clonotype was detected ten times or more. The V gene is TRBV29-1, the J gene TRBJ1-1; TRBD1 might be the D (5 bases). Trimming removed 3 bases at V and 0 bases at J, with 14 bases between. CDR1 is SQVTM, CDR2 ANQGSEA, per germline. The CDR3 runs to 15 residues. The chain's CDR3 is CSVDSRVGMNTEAFF. For the CDR3, the DNA is TGCAGCGTTGATTCCAGGGTTGGGATGAACACTGAAGCTTTCTTT.

This clonotype was found many times. This rearrangement joins TRBV5-1 to TRBJ2-7; no clear D gene. The CDR3 consists of 13 residues. Germline CDR1 and CDR2: SGHRS and YFSETQ. The germline V and J ends were trimmed by 5 bases and 4 bases, with 13 bases remaining between them. CDR3 in amino acids: CASSSSFGYEQYF. The CDR3 nucleotides are TGCGCCAGCAGTTCCTCCTTTGGGTACGAGCAGTACTTC.

This clonotype was detected many times. This chain uses TRBV12-3 or TRBV12-4 with TRBJ1-1; TRBD1 agrees at 7 bases. The CDR3 consists of 13 residues. Trimming removed 6 bases from V and 0 bases from J; junction bases left unmatched: 1. The CDR3 is CASRGTVNTEAFF. As DNA, the CDR3 is TGTGCCAGCAGGGGGACAGTGAACACTGAAGCTTTCTTT.

There are many counts of this clonotype. The genes are TRBV7-2 and TRBJ1-2; D is possibly TRBD1 (6 bases). The V gene's germline CDR1 is SGHTA and CDR2 FQGNSA. V lost 3 bases and J lost 2, with 10 bases in between. The CDR3 is 14 amino acids. The CDR3 spells CASSFKGQNYGYTF. In nucleotides, the CDR3 is TGTGCCAGCAGCTTTAAAGGACAGAACTATGGCTACACCTTC.

The table lists this clonotype with many counts. This sequence joins TRBV24-1 and TRBJ2-3; 10 bases are a match to TRBD2. Germline assignment: CDR1 KGHDR and CDR2 SFDVKD. The CDR3 sequence is 16 residues long. After removal of 2 bases from V and 6 bases from J, the junction contained 7 bases not matched to a gene. The CDR3: CATSDWGLAHVDTQYF. Here the CDR3 DNA reads TGTGCCACCAGTGATTGGGGACTAGCGCATGTCGATACGCAGTATTTT.

This clonotype was seen at least ten times. The CDR3 region is CASSLNVAGILGAFF. The DNA for the CDR3 is TGTGCCAGCAGCTTAAACGTGGCAGGGATCCTTGGAGCTTTCTTT. The V and J genes are TRBV11-1 and TRBJ1-1, with D perhaps matching TRBD1 (5 bases). This CDR3 spans 15 amino acids. Trimming left V 2 bases short and J 10 bases short, with 20 bases between. Germline assignment: CDR1 SGHAT and CDR2 FQDESV (reference sequence).

This clonotype was seen repeatedly, ten times or more. The genes are TRBV20-1 and TRBJ2-2; D tentatively reads TRBD1 or TRBD2 (5 bases each). V shed 2 bases and J shed 2 bases, with 6 bases lying between them. The CDR3 runs 13 residues. Per the germline V gene, CDR1 is DFQATT and CDR2 is SNEGSKA (reference sequence). The CDR3 coding sequence is TGCAGTGCTAGAAGGGACAACACCGGGGAGCTGTTTTTT. Its translation is CSARRDNTGELFF.

The DNA for the CDR3 is TGCAGTGCTAATTCGGGGATATCGCGGATCTACAATGAGCAGTTCTTC. Translating gives CSANSGISRIYNEQFF. This rearrangement joins TRBV20-1 to TRBJ2-1; tentative D call: TRBD2 (5 bases). The V end was cut by 4 bases, the J end by 3 bases, with 19 bases between. The CDR3 consists of 16 residues. Per the germline V gene, CDR1 is DFQATT and CDR2 is SNEGSKA (reference sequence).

This clonotype was observed many times. J is TRBJ2-7 and V is TRBV5-1, with 8 positions matching TRBD2. Germline V gives CDR1 SGHRS, CDR2 YFSETQ. V trimming: 1 base; J trimming: 3 bases; junction bases outside the gene matches: 3. The CDR3 runs 14 residues. The CDR3 sequence: CASSLTSGGYEQYF. The CDR3 DNA sequence: TGCGCCAGCAGCTTGACCAGCGGGGGCTACGAGCAGTACTTC.

This clonotype was seen a few times. The chain has TRBV20-1 and TRBJ1-1, with D possibly being TRBD1 (6 bases). Germline-derived CDR1 and CDR2 are DFQATT and SNEGSKA (reference sequence). The CDR3 totals 12 residues. The V end lost 6 bases, the J end lost 8 bases, and 16 bases lay between the germline ends. CDR3 in amino acids: CSARTDPKEAFF. CDR3 bases: TGCAGTGCCCGGACAGACCCCAAGGAAGCTTTCTTT.

This clonotype was seen ten or more times. V usage is TRBV7-2 and J usage is TRBJ1-1, with D perhaps matching TRBD1 (5 bases). The germline V gene has CDR1 SGHTA and CDR2 FQGNSA. The CDR3 is made up of 15 amino acids. V was shortened by 5 bases and J by 1 base, with 14 bases between the two germline ends. The CDR3 region has the DNA TGTGCCAGCAGCGACCCGGGGGTGACGAACACTGAAGCTTTCTTT. This sequence encodes CASSDPGVTNTEAFF.

In its sample, this clonotype was seen many times. The rearrangement uses TRBV29-1 and TRBJ1-5; 7 nucleotides align to TRBD1. The junction had 9 bases not matched to a gene; V was cut back by 4 bases and J by 6 bases. This CDR3 is 14 amino acids long. Germline CDR1 SQVTM, CDR2 ANQGSEA. CDR3 sequence: CSVGAGGKGQPQHF. CDR3 nucleotide sequence: TGCAGCGTTGGGGCAGGGGGAAAGGGTCAGCCCCAGCATTTT.

This clonotype was picked up a small number of times. V and J are TRBV10-2 and TRBJ2-3; 8 nucleotides agree with TRBD1. CDR1 is WSHSY, CDR2 SAAADI, per germline. The CDR3 totals 10 residues. Trimming cost V 6 bases and J 10 bases; bases outside gene matches: 0. The CDR3 is CASRQGAQYF. DNA of the CDR3: TGCGCCAGCAGACAGGGGGCGCAGTATTTT.